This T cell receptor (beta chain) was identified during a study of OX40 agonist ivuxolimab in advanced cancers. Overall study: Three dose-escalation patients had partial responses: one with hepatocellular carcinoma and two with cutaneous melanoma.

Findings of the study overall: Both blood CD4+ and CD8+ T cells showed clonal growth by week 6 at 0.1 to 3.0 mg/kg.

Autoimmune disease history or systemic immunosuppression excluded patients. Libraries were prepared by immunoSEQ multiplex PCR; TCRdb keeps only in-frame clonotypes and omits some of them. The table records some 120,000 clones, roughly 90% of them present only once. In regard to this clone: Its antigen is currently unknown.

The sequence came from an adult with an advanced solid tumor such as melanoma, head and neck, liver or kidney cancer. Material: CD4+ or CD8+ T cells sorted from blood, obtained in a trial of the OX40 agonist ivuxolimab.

The CDR3 bases are TGTGCCAGCAGCCGGCAACTAGCGGGAGACAATGAGCAGTTCTTC. This gives the protein CASSRQLAGDNEQFF. V is TRBV7-3 and J is TRBJ2-1; 11 bases align to TRBD2. Trimming removed 5 bases from V and 5 bases from J; junction bases left unmatched: 5. This CDR3 has 15 amino acids. Germline V gives CDR1 SGHTA, CDR2 FQGTGA.